Below, one T cell receptor beta chain is given with its context. As yet, its antigen is unknown. Germline V gives CDR1 SGHAT, CDR2 FQNNGV. The CDR3 has 13 amino acids. Deletions cut 5 bases from V and 2 bases from J, with 10 bases between. The source of the sample is a study of vaccination effects on CD4 cells after COVID-19. In the ViraFEST assay, antigen-specific CD4+ clonotypes were identified by expansion after peptide-pool stimulation. Subsequent to a culture period of around 10 days, CD4+ T cells were isolated. According to PCR results, the person was infected with SARS-CoV-2 between March and December 2020. Everyone in the study got two shots of either the BNT162b2 or mRNA-1273 vaccine. TCRdb's table, derived via immunoSEQ multiplex PCR, lists solely in-frame clones and lacks some. The table shows about 14,000 clones, with around three quarters occurring only once.

The source was CD4+ T cells from PBMCs cultured with HCoV-NL63 spike peptides, collected after COVID-19 vaccination. The sequence was obtained from a human donor who had a prior SARS-CoV-2 infection. The rearrangement uses TRBV11-2 and TRBJ2-7, with D perhaps TRBD1 (6 bases). The CDR3 is CASSRDTAYEQYF. CDR3 nucleotides: TGTGCCAGCAGCAGGGACACGGCCTACGAGCAGTACTTC.